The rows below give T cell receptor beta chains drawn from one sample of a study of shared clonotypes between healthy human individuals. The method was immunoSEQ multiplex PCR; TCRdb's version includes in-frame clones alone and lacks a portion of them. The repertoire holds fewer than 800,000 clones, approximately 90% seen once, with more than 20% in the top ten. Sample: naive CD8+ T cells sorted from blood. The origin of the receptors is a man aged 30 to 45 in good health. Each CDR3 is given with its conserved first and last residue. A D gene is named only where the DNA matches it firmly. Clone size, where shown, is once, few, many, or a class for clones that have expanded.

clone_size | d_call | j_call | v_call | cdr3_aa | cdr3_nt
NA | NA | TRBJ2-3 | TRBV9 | CASSVGGGPDTQYF | TGTGCCAGCAGCGTAGGGGGGGGCCCAGATACGCAGTATTTT
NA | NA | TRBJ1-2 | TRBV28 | CASSNRDLGGYTF | TGTGCCAGCAGCAACCGGGACCTAGGGGGCTACACCTTC
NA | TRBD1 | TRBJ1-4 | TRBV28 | CASSRDRPNEKLFF | TGTGCCAGCAGCCGGGACAGGCCTAATGAAAAACTGTTTTTT
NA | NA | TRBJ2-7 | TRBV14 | CASSPQGFSYEQYF | TGTGCCAGCAGCCCACAGGGTTTCAGCTACGAGCAGTACTTC
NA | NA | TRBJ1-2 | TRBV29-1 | CSVRGNYGYTF | TGCAGCGTAAGGGGAAACTATGGCTACACCTTC
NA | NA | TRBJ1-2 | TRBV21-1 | CASSPGGVGSYGYTF | TGTGCCAGCAGCCCAGGAGGGGTTGGGAGCTATGGCTACACCTTC
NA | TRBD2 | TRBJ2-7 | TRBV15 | CATSSLTSATYEQYF | TGTGCCACCAGCAGTTTGACTAGCGCTACCTACGAGCAGTACTTC
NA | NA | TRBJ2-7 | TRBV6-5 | CASRYQGQSLVYF | TGTGCCAGCCGTTACCAAGGACAGAGCTTAGTGTACTTC
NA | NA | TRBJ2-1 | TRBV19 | CASSILPAGYNEQFF | TGTGCCAGTAGTATACTCCCAGCGGGCTACAATGAGCAGTTCTTC
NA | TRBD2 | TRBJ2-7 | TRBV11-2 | CASSLVLAGSNEQYF | TGTGCCAGCAGCTTAGTACTAGCGGGATCCAACGAGCAGTACTTC
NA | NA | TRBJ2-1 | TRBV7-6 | CASSFGNEQFF | TGTGCCAGCAGCTTTGGCAATGAGCAGTTCTTC
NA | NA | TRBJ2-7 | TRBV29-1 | CSVGEGGGYEQYF | TGCAGCGTTGGTGAGGGGGGAGGTTACGAGCAGTACTTC
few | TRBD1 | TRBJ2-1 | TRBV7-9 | CASDRQGYNEQFF | TGTGCCAGCGATCGACAGGGCTACAATGAGCAGTTCTTC
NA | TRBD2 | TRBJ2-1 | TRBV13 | CASSFATSGAYNEQFF | TGTGCCAGCAGCTTCGCCACTAGCGGCGCCTACAATGAGCAGTTCTTC
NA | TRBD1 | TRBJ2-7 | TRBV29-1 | CSVWDGAGGSEQYF | TGCAGCGTTTGGGATGGGGCAGGGGGCAGCGAGCAGTACTTC
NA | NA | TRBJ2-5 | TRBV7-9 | CASSPTVQETQYF | TGTGCCAGCAGCCCGACAGTACAAGAGACCCAGTACTTC
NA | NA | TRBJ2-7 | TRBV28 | CASSSSTYEQYF | TGTGCCAGCAGTTCCTCGACCTACGAGCAGTACTTC
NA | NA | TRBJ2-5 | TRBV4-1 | CASSPGGDAGETQYF | TGCGCCAGCAGCCCAGGGGGGGACGCAGGAGAGACCCAGTACTTC
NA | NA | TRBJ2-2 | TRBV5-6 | CASSLNSNTGELFF | TGTGCCAGCAGCTTGAACAGCAACACCGGGGAGCTGTTTTTT
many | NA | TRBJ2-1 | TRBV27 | CASSGVGTPYNEQFF | TGTGCCAGCAGTGGGGTAGGGACACCGTACAATGAGCAGTTCTTC
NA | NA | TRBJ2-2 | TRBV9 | CASSVGGLATGELFF | TGTGCCAGCAGCGTAGGCGGACTTGCCACCGGGGAGCTGTTTTTT
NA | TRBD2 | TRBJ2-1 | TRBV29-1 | CSVRGGLAYNEQFF | TGCAGCGTTCGGGGGGGTTTAGCCTACAATGAGCAGTTCTTC
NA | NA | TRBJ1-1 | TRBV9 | CASSVGATLGATQNTEAFF | TGTGCCAGCAGCGTAGGGGCCACCTTGGGGGCAACACAGAACACTGAAGCTTTCTTT
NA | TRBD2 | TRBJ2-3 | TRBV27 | CASSLDPGGPPDTQYF | TGTGCCAGCAGTCTCGATCCGGGAGGGCCGCCAGATACGCAGTATTTT
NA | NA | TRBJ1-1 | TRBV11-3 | CASSYRGWTEAFF | TGTGCCAGCAGCTATAGAGGGTGGACTGAAGCTTTCTTT
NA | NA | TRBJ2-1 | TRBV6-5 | CASSGQGNEQFF | TGTGCCAGCAGTGGTCAGGGAAATGAGCAGTTCTTC
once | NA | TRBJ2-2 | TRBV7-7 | CASSPGSLNTGELFF | TGTGCTAGCAGCCCTGGGTCCTTGAACACCGGGGAGCTGTTTTTT
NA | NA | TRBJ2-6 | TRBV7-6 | CASSSGPGSGANVLTF | TGTGCCAGCAGCTCAGGCCCAGGATCTGGGGCCAACGTCCTGACTTTC
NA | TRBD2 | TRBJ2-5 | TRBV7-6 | CASSFRLAGGAWETQYF | TGTGCCAGCAGCTTCCGGCTAGCGGGAGGAGCGTGGGAGACCCAGTACTTC
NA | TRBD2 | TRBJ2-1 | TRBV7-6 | CASSHTSGIGVEQFF | TGTGCCAGCAGCCATACTAGCGGGATTGGGGTTGAGCAGTTCTTC
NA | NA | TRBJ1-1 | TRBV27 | CASSLLGDQEGDEAFF | TGTGCCAGCAGTTTACTTGGGGATCAGGAAGGAGATGAAGCTTTCTTT
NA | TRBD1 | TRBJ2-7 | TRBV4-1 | CASRLILQGAEEQYF | TGCGCCAGCAGGCTGATCCTACAGGGGGCAGAGGAGCAGTACTTC
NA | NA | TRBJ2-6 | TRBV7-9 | CASTQLGAGANVLTF | TGTGCCAGCACCCAGTTAGGGGCTGGGGCCAACGTCCTGACTTTC
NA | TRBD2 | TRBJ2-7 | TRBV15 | CATSRPGLAATLSYEQYF | TGTGCCACCAGCAGACCGGGACTAGCGGCTACCCTCTCCTACGAGCAGTACTTC
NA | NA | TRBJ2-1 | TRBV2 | CASSEALGLDNEQFF | TGTGCCAGCAGTGAAGCGCTAGGACTCGACAATGAGCAGTTCTTC
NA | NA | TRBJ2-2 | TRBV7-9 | CASSQLSGTGELFF | TGTGCCAGCAGCCAATTGTCGGGAACCGGGGAGCTGTTTTTT
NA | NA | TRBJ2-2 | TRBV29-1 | CSVAGVNTGELFF | TGCAGCGTTGCGGGAGTTAATACCGGGGAGCTGTTTTTT
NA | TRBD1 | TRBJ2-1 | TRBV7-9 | CASSWGPGQGMNEQFF | TGTGCCAGCAGCTGGGGGCCGGGACAGGGGATGAATGAGCAGTTCTTC
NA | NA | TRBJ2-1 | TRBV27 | CASSSGDWDNEQFF | TGTGCCAGCAGTTCCGGGGACTGGGACAATGAGCAGTTCTTC
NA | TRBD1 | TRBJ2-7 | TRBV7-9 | CASTPASGQSRYEQYF | TGTGCCAGCACCCCGGCGTCGGGACAGTCAAGGTACGAGCAGTACTTC
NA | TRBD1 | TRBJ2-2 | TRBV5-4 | CASSWPPGQGVAGELFF | TGTGCCAGCAGCTGGCCCCCGGGACAGGGGGTCGCCGGGGAGCTGTTTTTT
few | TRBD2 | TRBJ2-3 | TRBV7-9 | CASRTSGYTDTQYF | TGTGCCAGCAGGACTAGCGGATACACAGATACGCAGTATTTT
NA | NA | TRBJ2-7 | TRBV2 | CASSEASHSSYEQYF | TGTGCCAGCAGTGAAGCGTCACACAGCTCCTACGAGCAGTACTTC
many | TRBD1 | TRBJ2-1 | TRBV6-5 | CASSSSTGRNEQFF | TGTGCCAGCAGTTCATCGACAGGGCGCAATGAGCAGTTCTTC
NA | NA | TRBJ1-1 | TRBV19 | CASNLGNTEAFF | TGTGCCAGTAACCTGGGGAACACTGAAGCTTTCTTT
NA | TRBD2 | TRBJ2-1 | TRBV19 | CASSPRLAGNEQFF | TGTGCCAGTAGTCCCCGACTAGCGGGGAACGAGCAGTTCTTC
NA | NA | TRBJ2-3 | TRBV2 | CASNPQVVGDTQYF | TGTGCCAGCAATCCTCAGGTAGTAGGGGATACGCAGTATTTT
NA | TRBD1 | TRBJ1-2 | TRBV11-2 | CASSSTGVGYTF | TGTGCCAGCAGCTCCACAGGGGTTGGCTACACCTTC
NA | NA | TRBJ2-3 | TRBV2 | CASSGASRPNTQYF | TGTGCCAGCAGTGGAGCTAGCAGGCCCAATACGCAGTATTTT
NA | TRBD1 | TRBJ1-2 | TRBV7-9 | CASSLAGTGDYGYTF | TGTGCCAGCAGCTTAGCCGGGACAGGGGATTATGGCTACACCTTC
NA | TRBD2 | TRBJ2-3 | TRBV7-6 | CASSLRRPRLAGVGTDTQYF | TGTGCCAGCAGCTTAAGGCGGCCTCGACTAGCGGGAGTCGGGACAGATACGCAGTATTTT
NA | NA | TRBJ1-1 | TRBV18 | CASSPTGGSTEAFF | TGTGCCAGCTCACCAACGGGAGGGAGCACTGAAGCTTTCTTT
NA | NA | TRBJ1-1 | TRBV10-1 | CASSDVNTEAFF | TGCGCCAGCAGTGATGTCAACACTGAAGCTTTCTTT
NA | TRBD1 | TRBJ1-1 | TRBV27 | CASSPYLQGATEAFF | TGTGCCAGCAGTCCATATTTACAGGGGGCCACTGAAGCTTTCTTT
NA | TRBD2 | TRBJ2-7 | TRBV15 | CATSRTSGEGGYEQYF | TGTGCCACCAGCAGAACATCTGGGGAGGGAGGCTACGAGCAGTACTTC
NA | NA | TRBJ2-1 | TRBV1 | CTSSQVLHPSGRIYEQFF | TGCACCAGCAGCCAAGTGCTCCATCCTAGCGGGAGAATCTATGAGCAGTTCTTC
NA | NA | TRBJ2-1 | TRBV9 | CASSPRGGGTWNEQFF | TGTGCCAGCAGCCCCAGAGGCGGGGGCACTTGGAATGAGCAGTTCTTC
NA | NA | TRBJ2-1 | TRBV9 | CASSPKGAGYNEQFF | TGTGCCAGCAGCCCGAAGGGGGCGGGGTACAATGAGCAGTTCTTC
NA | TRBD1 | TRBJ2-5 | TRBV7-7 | CASSLVDRGHETQYF | TGTGCCAGCAGCTTAGTGGACAGGGGGCATGAGACCCAGTACTTC
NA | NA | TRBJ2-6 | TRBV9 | CASSGQAWSGANVLTF | TGTGCCAGCAGCGGCCAGGCGTGGTCTGGGGCCAACGTCCTGACTTTC